A selection of T cell receptor beta chains follows, all from one sample in a study of blood T cell repertoires in COVID-19. Clones were read by immunoSEQ multiplex PCR, and TCRdb kept only the in-frame ones, dropping some. Of 180,000 or so clones listed, around 83% are singletons. Sequencing was performed on peripheral blood. Receptors originate from a woman aged 80 or over with acute or convalescent COVID-19. CDR3s include the opening cysteine and the closing phenylalanine or tryptophan. The D gene is left open where the match is weak. Some rows have no size entry. The others give once, few or many, or a class for an expanded clone.

D gene: NA
clone size: once
J gene: TRBJ1-2
V gene: TRBV6-6
CDR3 DNA: TGTGCCAGCAGTTACAACGAACCTCCCGGGATGGGTGGCTACACCTTC
CDR3 protein: CASSYNEPPGMGGYTF

D gene: NA
clone size: NA
J gene: TRBJ1-1
V gene: TRBV6-5
CDR3 DNA: TGTGCCAGCAGTTACCTGGGCAGGGTAACTGAAGCTTTCTTT
CDR3 protein: CASSYLGRVTEAFF

D gene: NA
clone size: NA
J gene: TRBJ1-2
V gene: TRBV5-8
CDR3 DNA: TGTGCCAGCAGCTCCGACAGGTATCGCGGCTACACCTTC
CDR3 protein: CASSSDRYRGYTF

D gene: TRBD2
clone size: NA
J gene: TRBJ2-1
V gene: TRBV3-1/TRBV3-2
CDR3 DNA: TGTGCCAGCAGCCGTTTACTAGCGGGAGACTACAATGAGCAGTTCTTC
CDR3 protein: CASSRLLAGDYNEQFF

D gene: TRBD2
clone size: NA
J gene: TRBJ2-1
V gene: TRBV19
CDR3 DNA: TGTGCCAGTAGTGGGAGGGACTCATACAATGAGCAGTTCTTC
CDR3 protein: CASSGRDSYNEQFF

D gene: NA
clone size: NA
J gene: TRBJ1-1
V gene: TRBV2
CDR3 DNA: TGTGCCAGCACAGGGGAAGGAAGGACTGAAGCTTTCTTT
CDR3 protein: CASTGEGRTEAFF

D gene: NA
clone size: NA
J gene: TRBJ2-5
V gene: TRBV6-5
CDR3 DNA: TGTGCCAGCAGCCTGGATCCGGGGGTAGAGACCCAGTACTTC
CDR3 protein: CASSLDPGVETQYF

D gene: NA
clone size: NA
J gene: TRBJ1-4
V gene: TRBV3-1/TRBV3-2
CDR3 DNA: TGTGCCAGCAGCTTGAGGACATATAATGAAAAACTGTTTTTT
CDR3 protein: CASSLRTYNEKLFF

D gene: TRBD1
clone size: NA
J gene: TRBJ1-6
V gene: TRBV18
CDR3 DNA: TGTGCCAGCTCACCACTGGGACAGGGGGCTTCTTCACCCCTCCACTTT
CDR3 protein: CASSPLGQGASSPLHF

D gene: TRBD2
clone size: NA
J gene: TRBJ2-1
V gene: TRBV9
CDR3 DNA: TGTGCCAGCAGCGTTGGTAGCGGGTACAATGAGCAGTTCTTC
CDR3 protein: CASSVGSGYNEQFF

D gene: NA
clone size: NA
J gene: TRBJ2-2
V gene: TRBV7-2
CDR3 DNA: TGTGCCAGCAGCTTACTCTTTAACACCGGGGAGCTGTTTTTT
CDR3 protein: CASSLLFNTGELFF

D gene: TRBD2
clone size: NA
J gene: TRBJ2-1
V gene: TRBV12-5
CDR3 DNA: TGTGCTAGTGCCCCCAGACTAGCCACTTCGAACAATGAGCAGTTCTTC
CDR3 protein: CASAPRLATSNNEQFF

D gene: TRBD1
clone size: NA
J gene: TRBJ1-2
V gene: TRBV7-2
CDR3 DNA: TGTGCCAGCAGCACAATCGACAGGGCGGGCGGTTATGGCTACACCTTC
CDR3 protein: CASSTIDRAGGYGYTF

D gene: NA
clone size: once
J gene: TRBJ2-1
V gene: TRBV5-1
CDR3 DNA: TGCGCCAGCAGCTTGGACTGGCGGGACAGTATGGGCGATGAGCAGTTCTTC
CDR3 protein: CASSLDWRDSMGDEQFF

D gene: TRBD2
clone size: NA
J gene: TRBJ2-5
V gene: TRBV7-2
CDR3 DNA: TGTGCCAGCAGCTTAGTTAGCGGGAATAAGGAGACCCAGTACTTC
CDR3 protein: CASSLVSGNKETQYF

D gene: TRBD2
clone size: few
J gene: TRBJ2-3
V gene: TRBV25-1
CDR3 DNA: TGTGCCAGCAGTTACGGACTAGGAAACACAGATACGCAGTATTTT
CDR3 protein: CASSYGLGNTDTQYF

D gene: TRBD1
clone size: NA
J gene: TRBJ1-1
V gene: TRBV25-1
CDR3 DNA: TGTGCCAGCAGTGAATATGGGACAGGGAAAACTTTCTTT
CDR3 protein: CASSEYGTGKTFF

D gene: TRBD2
clone size: NA
J gene: TRBJ2-7
V gene: TRBV18
CDR3 DNA: TGTGCCAGCTCACCGACTAGCGGGAGCAGCGAGCAGTACTTC
CDR3 protein: CASSPTSGSSEQYF

D gene: NA
clone size: NA
J gene: TRBJ2-7
V gene: TRBV5-1
CDR3 DNA: TGCGCCAGCAGCTTAATAACAGGGTTCAACGAGCAGTACTTC
CDR3 protein: CASSLITGFNEQYF

D gene: NA
clone size: NA
J gene: TRBJ2-5
V gene: TRBV11-3
CDR3 DNA: TGTGCCAGCAGCTTACCGGGGCACGGGGGCCAAGAGACCCAGTACTTC
CDR3 protein: CASSLPGHGGQETQYF

D gene: NA
clone size: NA
J gene: TRBJ1-2
V gene: TRBV18
CDR3 DNA: TGTGCCAGCTCAGAGAGACAGGATTATTATGGCTACACCTTC
CDR3 protein: CASSERQDYYGYTF

D gene: NA
clone size: NA
J gene: TRBJ1-3
V gene: TRBV5-1
CDR3 DNA: TGCGCCAGCAGCTCGGACAGCTCTGGAAACACCATATATTTT
CDR3 protein: CASSSDSSGNTIYF

D gene: NA
clone size: NA
J gene: TRBJ1-5
V gene: TRBV5-6
CDR3 DNA: TGTGCCAGCAGCTTGTCGGCAGGTGGCAATCAGCCCCAGCATTTT
CDR3 protein: CASSLSAGGNQPQHF

D gene: TRBD1
clone size: NA
J gene: TRBJ1-1
V gene: TRBV28
CDR3 DNA: TGTGCCAGCAGTTTACCGGGACAGGAAGCTTTCTTT
CDR3 protein: CASSLPGQEAFF